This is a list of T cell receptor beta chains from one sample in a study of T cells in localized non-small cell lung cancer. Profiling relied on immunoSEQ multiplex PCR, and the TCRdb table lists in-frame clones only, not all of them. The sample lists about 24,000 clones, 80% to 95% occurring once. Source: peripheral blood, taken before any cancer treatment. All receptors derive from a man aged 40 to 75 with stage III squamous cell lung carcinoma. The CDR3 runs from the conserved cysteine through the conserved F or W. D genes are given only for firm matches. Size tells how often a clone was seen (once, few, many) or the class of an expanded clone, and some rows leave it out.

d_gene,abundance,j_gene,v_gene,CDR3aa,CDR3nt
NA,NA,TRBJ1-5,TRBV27,CASSPGGLRNQPQHF,TGTGCCAGCAGTCCGGGGGGGCTGCGCAATCAGCCCCAGCATTTT
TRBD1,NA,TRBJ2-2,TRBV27,CASSLGGTGVVASGELFF,TGTGCCAGCAGTTTAGGGGGGACAGGGGTGGTGGCATCCGGGGAGCTGTTTTTT
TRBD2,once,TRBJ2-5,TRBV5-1,CASSLVVAGALETQYF,TGCGCCAGCAGCTTGGTGGTAGCGGGGGCCCTGGAGACCCAGTACTTC
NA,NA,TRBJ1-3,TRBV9,CASSVSVGQGNSGNTIYF,TGTGCCAGCAGCGTAAGCGTGGGCCAGGGGAACTCTGGAAACACCATATATTTT
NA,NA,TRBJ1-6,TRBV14,CASSQFRGNSPLHF,TGTGCCAGCAGCCAATTCCGGGGAAATTCACCCCTCCACTTT
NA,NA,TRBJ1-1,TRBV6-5,CASSYADMNTEAFF,TGTGCCAGCAGTTACGCAGATATGAACACTGAAGCTTTCTTT
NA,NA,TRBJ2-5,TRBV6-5,CASSSYQETQYF,TGTGCCAGCAGCTCCTACCAAGAGACCCAGTACTTC
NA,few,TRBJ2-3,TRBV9,CASSIGPTTTDTQYF,TGTGCCAGCAGCATAGGCCCGACTACCACAGATACGCAGTATTTT
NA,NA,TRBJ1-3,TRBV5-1,CASSSDVSGTGNTIYF,TGCGCCAGCAGCTCGGATGTGTCAGGGACTGGAAACACCATATATTTT
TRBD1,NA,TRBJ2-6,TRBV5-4,CASTVTGAGANVLTF,TGTGCCAGCACAGTCACAGGGGCTGGGGCCAACGTCCTGACTTTC
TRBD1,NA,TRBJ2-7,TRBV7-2,CASSLGQGAAYEQYF,TGTGCCAGCAGCTTAGGGCAGGGGGCCGCCTACGAGCAGTACTTC
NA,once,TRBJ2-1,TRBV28,CASSSSGTKDLNEQFF,TGTGCCAGCAGTAGCAGCGGGACAAAGGACCTCAATGAGCAGTTCTTC
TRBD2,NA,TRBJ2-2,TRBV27,CASKFTSGTGELFF,TGTGCCAGCAAGTTTACTAGCGGGACCGGGGAGCTGTTTTTT
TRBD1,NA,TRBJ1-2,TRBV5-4,CASSSGQGLIYGYTF,TGTGCCAGCAGCTCCGGACAGGGGCTTATCTATGGCTACACCTTC
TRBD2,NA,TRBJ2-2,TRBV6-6,CASSAGRRAGELFF,TGTGCCAGCAGCGCCGGGAGGCGGGCCGGGGAGCTGTTTTTT
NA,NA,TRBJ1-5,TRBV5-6,CASSVPEGGREGNQPQHF,TGTGCCAGCAGCGTACCAGAGGGGGGCCGGGAGGGCAATCAGCCCCAGCATTTT
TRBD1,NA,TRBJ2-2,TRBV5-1,CASSLQGVRTGELFF,TGCGCCAGCAGCTTACAGGGGGTTCGCACCGGGGAGCTGTTTTTT
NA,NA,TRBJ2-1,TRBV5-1,CASSWPLTNNEQFF,TGCGCCAGCAGCTGGCCCCTTACAAACAATGAGCAGTTCTTC
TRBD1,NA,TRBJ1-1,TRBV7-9,CASSLLGTGGNTEAFF,TGTGCCAGCAGCTTACTGGGGACAGGGGGGAACACTGAAGCTTTCTTT
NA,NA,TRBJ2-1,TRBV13,CASSLEGQQYNEQFF,TGTGCCAGCAGCTTAGAGGGACAACAGTACAATGAGCAGTTCTTC
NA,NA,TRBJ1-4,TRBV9,CASSVSIATNEKLFF,TGTGCCAGCAGCGTCTCGATTGCAACTAATGAAAAACTGTTTTTT
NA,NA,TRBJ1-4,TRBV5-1,CASSPGPPGEKLFF,TGCGCCAGCAGCCCCGGGCCCCCGGGGGAAAAACTGTTTTTT
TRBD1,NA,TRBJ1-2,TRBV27,CASSLLTGDGYTF,TGTGCCAGCAGTCTATTAACAGGGGATGGCTACACCTTC
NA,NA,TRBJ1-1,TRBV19,CASRTMGTRTEAFF,TGTGCCAGTAGGACGATGGGAACGCGGACTGAAGCTTTCTTT
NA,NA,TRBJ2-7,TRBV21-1,CASSTPGGTYEQYF,TGTGCCAGCAGCACACCCGGGGGGACCTACGAGCAGTACTTC
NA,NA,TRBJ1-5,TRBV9,CASSVDGQFQPQHF,TGTGCCAGCAGCGTAGATGGACAGTTTCAGCCCCAGCATTTT
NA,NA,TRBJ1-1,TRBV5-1,CASSFGQKNTEAFF,TGCGCCAGCAGCTTTGGACAGAAGAACACTGAAGCTTTCTTT
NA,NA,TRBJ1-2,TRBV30,CAWSQMHGYTF,TGTGCCTGGAGCCAGATGCATGGCTACACCTTC
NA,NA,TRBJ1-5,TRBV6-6,CASSGGRNQPQHF,TGTGCCAGCAGCGGAGGACGGAATCAGCCCCAGCATTTT
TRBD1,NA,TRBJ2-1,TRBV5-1,CASSPGQGHNEQFF,TGCGCCAGCAGCCCCGGACAGGGTCACAATGAGCAGTTCTTC
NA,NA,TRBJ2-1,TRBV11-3,CASSLSSVGDEQFF,TGTGCCAGCAGCCTCAGTAGCGTAGGTGATGAGCAGTTCTTC
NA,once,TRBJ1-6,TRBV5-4,CASSPDRLRSPLHF,TGTGCCAGCAGCCCGGACAGACTACGATCACCCCTCCACTTT
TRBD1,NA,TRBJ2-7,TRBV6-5,CASRFRDSTYEQYF,TGTGCCAGCAGATTCCGGGACAGTACCTACGAGCAGTACTTC
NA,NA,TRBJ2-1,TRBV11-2,CASSLANEQFF,TGTGCCAGCAGCTTAGCCAATGAGCAGTTCTTC
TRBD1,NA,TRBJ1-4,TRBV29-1,CSVAGTGAVNEKLFF,TGCAGCGTCGCCGGGACAGGGGCTGTTAATGAAAAACTGTTTTTT
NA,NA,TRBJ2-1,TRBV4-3,CASSQAVRTYNEQFF,TGCGCCAGCAGCCAAGCGGTTCGGACCTACAATGAGCAGTTCTTC
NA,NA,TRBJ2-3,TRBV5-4,CASSLELAGGTDTQYF,TGTGCCAGCAGCTTAGAGTTGGCAGGGGGCACAGATACGCAGTATTTT
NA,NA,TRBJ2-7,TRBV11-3,CASSGFGQGPYEQYF,TGTGCCAGCAGCGGCTTCGGGCAGGGGCCCTACGAGCAGTACTTC
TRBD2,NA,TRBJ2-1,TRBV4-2,CASSQELQLAGGEQFF,TGTGCCAGCAGCCAAGAGCTTCAGCTAGCGGGAGGTGAGCAGTTCTTC
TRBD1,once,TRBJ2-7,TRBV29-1,CSVSPGQGPYEQYF,TGCAGCGTATCACCGGGACAGGGGCCCTACGAGCAGTACTTC